This T cell receptor (beta chain) came from a study of patients and donors after allogeneic stem cell transplantation. Germline CDR1 DFQATT, CDR2 SNEGSKA (reference sequence). The CDR3 extends over 14 amino acids. V lost 3 bases, J lost 2 bases, and 13 bases lay in between. TCRdb called the RT-PCR reads again in MiXCR, with one record for every CDR3 protein. The sample lists over 200,000 distinct CDR3 sequences; more than 35% were seen once. The sequence was collected from a human donor who was either an allogeneic HSCT recipient or a stem cell or donor lymphocyte infusion donor (not recorded which). It is not recorded whose cells these are; they may come from a transplant donor. V and J are TRBV20-1 and TRBJ1-2; D gene unclear. The specimen sequenced was blood, either unsorted or a sorted T cell fraction (not recorded which). CDR3 coding DNA: TGCAGTGCTAGGAGCGGGATCGACAACTATGGCTACACCTTC. Amino acid sequence: CSARSGIDNYGYTF.